The TCR beta chain described here comes from a study of vaccination and CD4 T cells after COVID-19 (dated by TCRdb to 2021 to 2024). A note on the overall study: Convalescent patients had a positive SARS-CoV-2 result on nasal swab PCR, and of these patients, nine had mild disease and one had severe disease. As controls, cultures received a CEFX viral epitope pool (the positive control), an HIV-1 Nef peptide pool (the negative control), or no peptide at all. Participants received two doses of either the Pfizer-BioNTech BNT162b2 vaccine (n=8) or the Moderna mRNA-1273 vaccine (n=2). The time from the second vaccine dose to post-vaccine blood sampling had a median of roughly 72 days and ranged from about 12 to 250 days. Post-COVID blood samples were collected from convalescent patients a median of approximately 93 days after diagnosis, with a range of roughly 35 to 180 days. For stimulating the cultures, overlapping spike peptide pools were used, derived from SARS-CoV-2 as well as from the common cold coronaviruses HCoV-NL63, HCoV-OC43 and HCoV-229E. In some eleven COVID-19 convalescent patients and a handful of infection-naive healthy vaccine recipients, researchers compared the spike-specific CD4+ TCR repertoire from before mRNA vaccination with the repertoire from after. Six males and four females were included in the convalescent cohort, with two Hispanic individuals, seven Caucasians, two Asians and one multiracial person represented. The paper's findings and limits, for the study overall: The number of convalescent patients in the study was relatively small, and the study did not examine early timepoints following natural infection. Nearly all vaccine-specific clones in convalescent patients (304 of 307) were mono-reactive for SARS-CoV-2 spike rather than cross-reactive with common cold coronaviruses. In convalescent patients, a median around 86% of post-vaccine SARS-CoV-2-reactive clones were detected only after vaccination, suggesting vaccine-specific priming. Although the median number of SARS-CoV-2-reactive clonotypes went up from some 23 after infection to more than 30 after vaccination, the increase was not significant.

The germline V gene encodes CDR1 SGHNT and CDR2 YYREEE (reference sequence). V lost 4 bases and J lost 6 bases, and the count of bases not matched to a germline gene is 13. The CDR3 sequence holds 16 residues, the cysteine and phenylalanine included. The entry retains the CDR3 DNA only, 48 bases that are in frame from base 1. The treatment or condition label here, explained by the study, means: approximately nine-day PBMC culture with coronavirus spike peptide pools or control peptides (ViraFEST assay). The study used the ViraFEST assay, which expanded antigen-specific T cells with peptide pools and then identified expanded clonotypes by TCR sequencing. The convalescent patients' positive SARS-CoV-2 PCR tests were from March to December 2020, which was before the Alpha, Beta and Delta variants emerged in the United States. PBMCs were cultured at under 2.5 million per well in IMDM supplemented with 5% human AB serum and 10 IU/ml IL-2, with about 11 ug/ml peptide pools added. On days 3 and 7, half of the culture medium was replaced with fresh IL-2-containing medium. Once the cells had been in culture for around 10 days, the EasySep CD4+ T cell isolation kit was used to isolate CD4+ T cells by negative selection. Ficoll-Paque Plus gradient centrifugation was used to isolate PBMCs from whole blood, and the isolated PBMCs were then either used fresh or cryopreserved at -140C. In general, triplicate wells were set up for every culture condition.

The library came from PCR. At the Johns Hopkins FTIC core, DNA from the cultured CD4+ T cells underwent TCR sequencing with the Oncomine TCR Beta short-read assay. The QIAamp micro DNA kit was used to extract genomic DNA from the cultured CD4+ T cells. Oncomine TCR Beta libraries from cultured CD4+ T cells were pooled using unique dual indexes and sequenced on an Illumina iSeq 100. The paper's data handling went like this. Non-productive sequences were removed, and CDR3s not starting with C, not ending with F or W, or shorter than 7 amino acids were discarded. The MANAFEST web application identified antigen-specific clonotypes by comparing peptide-stimulated wells against reference wells and other culture wells. To be called positive, a clone needed an FDR below 0.05, an odds ratio above 5, and a productive frequency above 0.1% in at least two of three replicate wells. A clonotype counted as cross-reactive if it showed significant expansion both in the SARS-CoV-2 spike wells and in at least one common cold coronavirus spike condition. Levenshtein distances (stringdist) and unrooted phylogenetic trees (ape) in R version 3.6.1 were used to assess CDR3 homology. The raw public reads went through TCRdb reprocessing: fastp at Q25, MiXCR clone calling, in-frame beta chains kept. Rows with a matching CDR3 protein are joined into one entry that keeps the most common DNA and genes. It is TCRdb's table, rather than the study itself, that gives the V and J calls and clone size. The sample records about 3,600 distinct CDR3 sequences, about 18% of which are singletons. The ten largest clones capture roughly 22% of the sample.

The sample holds a few counts of this clonotype. Its antigen remains unidentified. No clone much larger than this one lies a single base away; base qualities are absent. Sequencing was performed on CD4+ T cells from blood, cultured in vitro. Recombination connected TRBV5-4 to TRBJ2-3, and 8 junction bases match TRBD2. This TCR came from a human donor who had recovered from COVID-19. The encoded CDR3 is CASSDASGGVRDTQYF. The DNA is TGTGCCAGCAGCGATGCGAGCGGGGGAGTACGGGATACGCAGTATTTT.